One sample yielded the 22 T cell receptor beta chains listed below, sequenced in a study of T cells in localized non-small cell lung cancer. Sequenced by immunoSEQ multiplex PCR; TCRdb stores in-frame clones only, minus some. Here the sample spans 1,300 to 1,500 clones, less than 30% being singletons. Sequenced here: lung tumor tissue, sampled before any cancer treatment. The source of these receptors is a female donor over 55 with stage II lung adenocarcinoma.

The chain recombines TRBV9 with TRBJ1-1; possibly TRBD1 for D (5 bases). Deletions cut 7 bases from V and 4 bases from J, with 14 bases between. Germline V gives CDR1 SGDLS, CDR2 YYNGEE. CDR3 length equals 13 residues. Here the CDR3 DNA reads TGTGCCAGCTCCTCGACAGTACTCACTGAAGCTTTCTTT. This translates into CASSSTVLTEAFF. The full variable domain, rest sourced from reference TRBV9 and TRBJ1-1, is DSGVTQTPKHLITATGQRVTLRCSPRSGDLSVYWYQQSLDQGLQFLIQYYNGEERAKGNILERFSAQQFPDLHSELNLSSLELGDSALYFCASSSTVLTEAFFGQGTRLTVV.

The chain couples TRBV6-8 to TRBJ1-4; 7 bases are a match to TRBD1. The CDR3 has 19 residues. After removal of 3 bases from V and 0 bases from J, the junction contained 13 bases not matched to a gene. Germline CDR1 reads MNHGY; CDR2 reads SAAAGT. Here the CDR3 reads CASSYSIPGQSSTNEKLFF. The DNA for the CDR3 is TGTGCCAGCAGTTATTCCATTCCGGGACAGAGTTCAACTAATGAAAAACTGTTTTTT.

V usage is TRBV5-1 and J usage is TRBJ2-3, with D unresolved. V gave up 0 bases and J gave up 0 bases, with 5 bases separating them. This CDR3 has 14 residues. Germline V CDR1 and CDR2: SGHRS, YFSETQ. CDR3 DNA: TGCGCCAGCAGCTTGGCAGACAGCACAGATACGCAGTATTTT. Translating it yields CASSLADSTDTQYF. Full variable domain (outside the CDR3, taken from reference TRBV5-1 and TRBJ2-3): KAGVTQTPRYLIKTRGQQVTLSCSPISGHRSVSWYQQTPGQGLQFLFEYFSETQRNKGNFPGRFSGRQFSNSRSEMNVSTLELGDSALYLCASSLADSTDTQYFGPGTRLTVL.

This chain uses TRBV28 with TRBJ1-3, with D possibly TRBD1 on 5 matching bases. Trimming removed 7 bases from V and 7 bases from J, with 17 bases in between. The V gene's germline CDR1 is MDHEN and CDR2 SYDVKM. CDR3 length: 14 amino acids. The CDR3 sequence is CASTPLGGSNTIYF. In DNA form, the CDR3 reads TGTGCCAGCACCCCTCTGGGGGGGAGTAACACCATATATTTT.

The V gene is TRBV30, the J gene TRBJ2-7; possibly TRBD1 for D (6 bases). Trimming cost V 1 base and J 4 bases, with 14 bases left between them. The length of the CDR3 is 14 residues. Germline values: CDR1 GTSNPN, CDR2 SVGIG (reference sequence). CDR3 nucleotides: TGTGCCTGGAGTGCAAGGACAGCGCCTTACGAGCAGTACTTC. Its protein product is CAWSARTAPYEQYF.

This chain links TRBV29-1 with TRBJ1-1, with 11 nucleotides matching TRBD1. The V gene's germline CDR1 is SQVTM and CDR2 ANQGSEA. The CDR3 totals 14 residues. V trimming: 6 bases; J trimming: 4 bases; junction bases outside the gene matches: 7. CDR3 protein: CSVLGQGASTEAFF. The CDR3, as DNA: TGCAGCGTCCTTGGACAGGGGGCGTCCACTGAAGCTTTCTTT.

This rearrangement joins TRBV4-1 to TRBJ1-5; D is perhaps TRBD1 (5 bases). This CDR3 is 15 amino acids long. Deletions cut 3 bases from V and 5 bases from J, with 14 bases between. The germline gives CDR1 MGHRA, CDR2 YSYEKL. The CDR3 sequence is CASSQVGAGYQPQHF. Written as DNA, the CDR3 is TGCGCCAGCAGCCAGGTTGGGGCTGGGTATCAGCCCCAGCATTTT.

This clone has only a few counts. The chain uses TRBV7-5 and TRBJ1-2; the tabulated D call, TRBD1, remains unverified against the DNA. TRBV7-5 is a listed pseudogene. The CDR3 covers 15 residues. In nucleotides, the CDR3 is TGTGCCAGCAGCCTGGAGACGACAGGCATCTATGGCTACACCTTC. It specifies CASSLETTGIYGYTF.

The V call is TRBV7-5, the J call TRBJ2-3; the table names TRBD2, a call not compared with the DNA. TRBV7-5 is given as a pseudogene. The CDR3 has 16 residues. The CDR3 region is CASSLGGRGDTDTQYF. In DNA form, the CDR3 reads TGTGCCAGCAGCTTAGGGGGTCGGGGAGACACAGATACGCAGTATTTT.

This clone was counted a few times. The rearrangement links TRBV6-8 to TRBJ2-1; D call uncertain. Trimming removed 2 bases from V and 8 bases from J, with 10 bases in between. Germline V CDR1 and CDR2: MNHGY, SAAAGT. This CDR3 region has 13 residues. CDR3 amino acids: CASSYPALDEQFF. CDR3 coding DNA: TGTGCCAGCAGTTACCCGGCCCTAGATGAGCAGTTCTTC.

This clone rates as medium-sized. This chain links TRBV9 with TRBJ1-5; 8 bases map to TRBD1. V was pared by 5 bases and J by 3 bases, with 13 bases of the junction left unmatched. This CDR3 contains 17 residues. From germline, CDR1 is SGDLS and CDR2 YYNGEE. The CDR3 sequence is CASSGRQGARNNQPQHF. The CDR3, as DNA: TGTGCCAGCAGTGGGAGGCAGGGGGCTAGGAACAATCAGCCCCAGCATTTT.

This chain uses TRBV5-1 with TRBJ2-3, with 8 bases that match TRBD2. The CDR3 runs to 14 residues. The V gene end was trimmed by 4 bases and the J gene end by 1 base; junction bases not matched to a gene: 2. Germline V lookup: CDR1 SGHRS, CDR2 YFSETQ. CDR3 DNA sequence: TGCGCCAGCAGCCCGACTAGCGGCACAGATACGCAGTATTTT. Its protein product is CASSPTSGTDTQYF.

Judged by abundance, this clone is large. The chain employs TRBV14 and TRBJ1-1; unclear D gene. The V and J ends lost 11 bases and 5 bases respectively, with 12 bases between them. The CDR3 totals 11 residues. Germline CDR1 is SGHDN and CDR2 is FVKESK. CDR3 amino acids: CADLRGTEAFF. CDR3 nucleotide sequence: TGTGCCGACTTGCGGGGTACTGAAGCTTTCTTT. The variable domain in full, completed from reference TRBV14 and TRBJ1-1, reads EAGVTQFPSHSVIEKGQTVTLRCDPISGHDNLYWYRRVMGKEIKFLLHFVKESKQDESGMPNNRFLAERTGGTYSTLKVQPAELEDSGVYFCADLRGTEAFFGQGTRLTVV.

In its sample, this clone is large. The rearrangement joins TRBV11-3 to TRBJ2-7; D perhaps matches TRBD1 (6 bases). With 3 bases removed from V and 0 bases from J, the gap between germline ends came to 12 bases. The CDR3 totals 15 residues. Per the germline V gene, CDR1 is SGHNT and CDR2 is YENEEA. CDR3 nucleotides: TGTGCCAGCAGCTTTACAGGGTCCAGCTCCTACGAGCAGTACTTC. It specifies CASSFTGSSSYEQYF.

V usage is TRBV19 and J usage is TRBJ2-7; 8 nucleotides agree with TRBD2. The CDR3 runs 13 residues. V was pared by 8 bases and J by 4 bases, with 7 bases of the junction left unmatched. Germline-derived CDR1 and CDR2 are LNHDA and SQIVND (reference sequence). CDR3 coding DNA: TGTGCCAGTTCCGGGACTAGATATTACGAGCAGTACTTC. It is translated as CASSGTRYYEQYF.

The CDR3 loop reads CSVVTSPLTDTQYF. As DNA, the CDR3 is TGCAGCGTTGTGACTAGCCCCCTCACAGATACGCAGTATTTT. V usage is TRBV29-1 and J usage is TRBJ2-3; 7 bases agree with TRBD2. The V and J ends lost 4 bases and 2 bases, in that order; junction bases with no gene match: 6. Germline V gene lookup returns CDR1 SQVTM and CDR2 ANQGSEA. CDR3 size: 14 residues.

The rearrangement uses TRBV18 and TRBJ1-1, with D hard to call. The CDR3 contains 14 residues. Germline CDR1 and CDR2: KGHSH and LQKENI. Trimming took 1 base from V and 4 from J, leaving 10 bases between them. The CDR3 reads CASSPREARTEAFF. In nucleotides, the CDR3 is TGTGCCAGCTCACCACGGGAGGCGCGCACTGAAGCTTTCTTT. Based on the CDR3 plus reference TRBV18 and TRBJ1-1, the full variable domain is NAGVMQNPRHLVRRRGQEARLRCSPMKGHSHVYWYRQLPEEGLKFMVYLQKENIIDESGMPKERFSAEFPKEGPSILRIQQVVRGDSAAYFCASSPREARTEAFFGQGTRLTVV.

The chain joins TRBV25-1 to TRBJ1-5; D not resolved. Germline V gives CDR1 MGHDK, CDR2 SYGVNS. Trimming cost V 3 bases and J 1 base, with 13 bases left between them. This CDR3 has 16 amino acids. CDR3 region: CASSERPQGSNQPQHF. CDR3 DNA sequence: TGTGCCAGCAGTGAGAGGCCACAAGGGAGCAATCAGCCCCAGCATTTT.

This clone is categorized as medium-sized (0.01 to 0.1%). The chain couples TRBV11-3 to TRBJ1-2; TRBD1 is a possible D gene (5 bases). CDR3 length: 15 residues. V was trimmed by 0 bases and J by 2 bases, leaving 10 bases between them. Germline CDR1 SGHNT, CDR2 YENEEA. The CDR3 DNA follows: TGTGCCAGCAGCTTAGAATTGACAGAAAACTATGGCTACACCTTC. Translated, it gives CASSLELTENYGYTF.

This clone came up a few times. The V gene is TRBV11-3, the J gene TRBJ2-3; 7 positions match TRBD2. CDR1 and CDR2 from the germline V gene are SGHNT and YENEEA. The CDR3 sequence is 15 residues long. The V gene end was trimmed by 6 bases and the J gene end by 5 bases; junction bases not matched to a gene: 11. CDR3 sequence (DNA): TGTGCCAGCAGTCGGGGAGGGCGGGCCGAAGATACGCAGTATTTT. Translated: CASSRGGRAEDTQYF.

This clone was seen more than once but under ten times. The gene calls are TRBV19 and TRBJ2-4; the match to TRBD1 covers 9 bases. The CDR3 extends over 14 amino acids. The germline V gene has CDR1 LNHDA and CDR2 SQIVND (reference sequence). V was clipped by 2 bases and J by 5 bases; unmatched bases: 1. CDR3 sequence (DNA): TGTGCCAGTAGTATATGGGACAGGGAAAACATTCAGTACTTC. It yields the protein CASSIWDRENIQYF. Drawing the rest from reference TRBV19 and TRBJ2-4, the complete variable domain is DGGITQSPKYLFRKEGQNVTLSCEQNLNHDAMYWYRQDPGQGLRLIYYSQIVNDFQKGDIAEGYSVSREKKESFPLTVTSAQKNPTAFYLCASSIWDRENIQYFGAGTRLSVL.

The chain carries TRBV28 and TRBJ1-2; TRBD1 matches 7 bases. Germline V gives CDR1 MDHEN, CDR2 SYDVKM. CDR3 length: 18 residues. The J segment lost 3 bases and the V segment lost 1 base, leaving 14 bases of the junction unmatched. This chain's CDR3 is CASSLSTRAGGVDYGYTF. The CDR3 DNA reads as TGTGCCAGCAGTTTATCCACCCGGGCAGGGGGGGTAGACTATGGCTACACCTTC.